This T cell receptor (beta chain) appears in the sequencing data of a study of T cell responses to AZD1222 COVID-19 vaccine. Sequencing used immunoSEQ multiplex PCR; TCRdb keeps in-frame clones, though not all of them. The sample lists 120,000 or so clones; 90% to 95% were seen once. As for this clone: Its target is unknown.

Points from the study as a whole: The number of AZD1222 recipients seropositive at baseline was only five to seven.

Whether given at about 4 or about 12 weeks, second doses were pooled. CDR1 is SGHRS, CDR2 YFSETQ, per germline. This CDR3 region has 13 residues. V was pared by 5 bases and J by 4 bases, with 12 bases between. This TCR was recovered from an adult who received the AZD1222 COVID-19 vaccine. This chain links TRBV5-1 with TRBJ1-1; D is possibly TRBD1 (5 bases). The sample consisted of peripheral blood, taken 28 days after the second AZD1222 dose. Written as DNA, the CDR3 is TGCGCCAGCAGAAACCAGGGATCCACTGAAGCTTTCTTT. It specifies CASRNQGSTEAFF.